The entry below gives a single TCR beta chain sequence along with its context. These data come from a study of control samples from healthy donors and cancer patients. The V and J ends lost 5 bases and 0 bases, in that order; junction bases with no gene match: 3. CDR3 size: 15 residues. The germline V gene encodes CDR1 SGHRS and CDR2 YFSETQ. TCRdb's copy holds only in-frame clones and misses some; the assay was immunoSEQ multiplex PCR. The sample has around 200,000 clones, 91% seen once. The sequence came from a woman under 40 in good health. Source material: blood. This chain links TRBV5-1 with TRBJ2-2; 8 nucleotides align to TRBD1. CDR3 coding DNA: TGCGCCAGCAGGGGACAGGTCGCGAACACCGGGGAGCTGTTTTTT. Its protein product is CASRGQVANTGELFF.